One sample yielded the 10 T cell receptor beta chains listed below, sequenced in a study of cytomegalovirus exposure and HLA in healthy donors. PCR amplification relied on 60 Vbeta primers (plus 13 Jbeta primers). The protocol was immunoSEQ multiplex PCR, while the TCRdb copy is restricted to in-frame clones and leaves out a portion. The profile shows some 150,000 clones, 65% to 80% of them singletons. What was sequenced was PBMCs. The origin of the receptors is a middle-aged man in good health and CMV-seronegative.

This clone showed up just once. This rearrangement joins TRBV19 to TRBJ2-7, with 10 bases matching TRBD1. Germline V gives CDR1 LNHDA, CDR2 SQIVND (reference sequence). This CDR3 contains 13 residues. V lost 8 bases and J lost 5; bases outside the gene matches: 6. DNA for the CDR3: TGTGCCAGTTCGGGACAGGGGATCGACGAGCAGTACTTC. It encodes CASSGQGIDEQYF.

This clone was recorded a few times. This rearrangement joins TRBV18 to TRBJ1-1; D perhaps matches TRBD1 (5 bases). The germline CDR1 and CDR2 sequences are KGHSH and LQKENI. This CDR3 region has 15 residues. V was pared by 8 bases and J by 3 bases, with 19 bases between. In DNA, the CDR3 is TGTGCCAGCCCCCGGAGCGGGGGGGAGGACACTGAAGCTTTCTTT. Translated: CASPRSGGEDTEAFF.

The gene calls are TRBV6-5 and TRBJ2-5; tentatively, D is TRBD2 (5 bases). Near its end, the DNA agrees better with TRBJ2-7, so the J call may be wrong. Per the germline V gene, CDR1 is MNHEY and CDR2 is SVGAGI. The CDR3 is 14 amino acids. The CDR3 sequence: CASSPLGSSYEQYF. The CDR3, as DNA: TGTGCCAGCAGCCCCTTAGGGAGCTCCTACGAGCAGTACTTC.

The chain combines TRBV9 with TRBJ2-3; D gene uncertain. Trimming shortened V by 6 bases and J by 0 bases, and 11 bases separated the two germline ends. The CDR3 totals 14 residues. The V gene's germline CDR1 is SGDLS and CDR2 YYNGEE. DNA of the CDR3: TGTGCCAGCAATAAGAGTCCTAGCACAGATACGCAGTATTTT. This codes for CASNKSPSTDTQYF.

This clone has just one count. The CDR3 region is CASSPRPGASGSSYNEQFF. In nucleotides, the CDR3 is TGTGCCAGCTCACCACGACCCGGGGCTAGCGGTAGCTCCTACAATGAGCAGTTCTTC. V gene TRBV18 combines with J gene TRBJ2-1; 7 positions match TRBD2. This CDR3 spans 19 amino acids. Looked up from germline, CDR1 is KGHSH and CDR2 is LQKENI. After removal of 1 base from V and 0 bases from J, the junction contained 12 bases not matched to a gene.

The rearrangement uses TRBV6-4 and TRBJ2-1, with 8 bases fitting TRBD2. Trimming took 3 bases from V and 9 from J; bases not matched to a gene: 10. The CDR3 extends over 15 amino acids. Germline V CDR1 and CDR2: MRHNA, SNTAGT. The CDR3 sequence: CASSESPGGTVEQFF. Here the CDR3 DNA reads TGTGCCAGCAGTGAGTCCCCGGGGGGGACGGTTGAGCAGTTCTTC.

CDR3 bases: TGTGCCAGCAGTTCGGGGCTTGGGAGGACTGAAGCTTTCTTT. Translation gives CASSSGLGRTEAFF. The genes are TRBV11-2 and TRBJ1-1; tentatively, D is TRBD1 (5 bases). Germline V gene sequence: CDR1 SGHAT, CDR2 FQNNGV. The CDR3 is 14 amino acids. V shed 6 bases and J shed 5 bases, with 16 bases lying between them.

This chain links TRBV10-3 with TRBJ2-7; 12 nucleotides line up with TRBD1. CDR3 length: 20 residues. The germline V gene encodes CDR1 ENHRY and CDR2 SYGVKD. V lost 5 bases, J lost 1 base, and 18 bases stayed unmatched. CDR3 protein: CAISKLPTPGQGAQSYEQYF. Written as DNA, the CDR3 is TGTGCCATCAGTAAGCTCCCGACCCCGGGACAGGGGGCACAGTCCTACGAGCAGTACTTC.

This clone has just one count. This chain links TRBV10-3 with TRBJ2-2; 11 bases map to TRBD2. This CDR3 is built from 15 residues. The germline gives CDR1 ENHRY, CDR2 SYGVKD. V lost 5 bases, J lost 3 bases, and 2 bases stayed unmatched. CDR3 loop: CAISLAGGDTGELFF. The CDR3 nucleotides read TGTGCCATCAGTTTAGCGGGAGGGGACACCGGGGAGCTGTTTTTT.

This clone was detected once. The rearrangement joins TRBV18 to TRBJ1-6, with D hard to call. This CDR3 contains 14 residues. V lost 2 bases to trimming and J lost 7 bases, with 9 bases between them. Germline V CDR1 and CDR2: KGHSH, LQKENI. The DNA for the CDR3 is TGTGCCAGCTCACCAGGCGGGAACAATTCACCCCTCCACTTT. The encoded protein is CASSPGGNNSPLHF.